What follows are 9 T cell receptor beta chains derived from one specimen sequenced in a study of shared clonotypes between healthy human individuals. CD45RO negativity and positive selection for CCR7 defined naive CD8 cells, a population that excluded terminally differentiated effector memory CD45RA+ cells. Generated by immunoSEQ multiplex PCR, the TCRdb table keeps only in-frame clones and is missing some. The sample has roughly 2,000,000 clones, approximately 92% seen once. What was sequenced was naive CD8+ T cells from PBMCs. These receptors all stem from a man aged 18 to 29 in good health. Some clones in this sample may be carry-over from other donors' samples.

This chain connects TRBV19 to TRBJ2-7, with 11 bases lining up with TRBD1. The CDR3 loop spans 15 amino acids. The J segment lost 2 bases and the V segment lost 4 bases, leaving 4 bases of the junction unmatched. Per the germline V gene, CDR1 is LNHDA and CDR2 is SQIVND (reference sequence). The CDR3 here is CASSTRTGGAYEQYF. CDR3 DNA: TGTGCCAGTAGTACCCGGACAGGGGGCGCCTACGAGCAGTACTTC.

In DNA, the CDR3 is TGTGCCAGCACCCTTAGGGGGGAGAGGGGTGAGCAGTTCTTC. Protein sequence: CASTLRGERGEQFF. The chain links TRBV28 to TRBJ2-1; TRBD1 or TRBD2 may be the D gene (6 bases each). The germline gives CDR1 MDHEN, CDR2 SYDVKM. Trimming left V 7 bases short and J 9 bases short, with 19 bases between. This CDR3 contains 14 residues.

This chain joins TRBV11-1 and TRBJ2-1, with D possibly TRBD2 on 6 matching bases. This CDR3 spans 15 amino acids. Germline V CDR1 and CDR2: SGHAT, FQDESV (reference sequence). V was pared by 8 bases and J by 2 bases, with 16 bases between. In nucleotides, the CDR3 is TGTGCCAGCGGCGGAGGGGAAGACGCCTACAATGAGCAGTTCTTC. Translated, it gives CASGGGEDAYNEQFF.

The chain links TRBV6-5 to TRBJ2-7; no clear D. This CDR3 contains 15 residues. V was clipped by 5 bases and J by 0 bases, with 14 bases between them. Germline lookup yields CDR1 MNHEY and CDR2 SVGAGI. The CDR3 coding sequence is TGTGCCAGCAGTACGCCCCATCGATCCTCCTACGAGCAGTACTTC. Protein product: CASSTPHRSSYEQYF.

J is TRBJ1-2 and V is TRBV11-2; maybe TRBD1 (6 bases). The V gene's germline CDR1 is SGHAT and CDR2 FQNNGV. V was trimmed by 5 bases and J by 1 base, leaving 17 bases between them. The CDR3 is 16 amino acids. The CDR3 protein is CASSTSRDKNNYGYTF. For the CDR3, the DNA is TGTGCCAGCAGCACTTCCCGGGACAAGAATAACTATGGCTACACCTTC. Full variable domain (remainder filled in from reference TRBV11-2 and TRBJ1-2): EAGVAQSPRYKIIEKRQSVAFWCNPISGHATLYWYQQILGQGPKLLIQFQNNGVVDDSQLPKDRFSAERLKGVDSTLKIQPAKLEDSAVYLCASSTSRDKNNYGYTFGSGTRLTVV.

The rearrangement joins TRBV10-2 to TRBJ2-7; the match to TRBD1 covers 10 bases. After removal of 6 bases from V and 3 bases from J, the junction contained 5 bases not matched to a gene. CDR1 is WSHSY and CDR2 is SAAADI in the germline V gene. This CDR3 has 14 residues. CDR3 loop: CASSDRDRGYEQYF. CDR3 nucleotide sequence: TGCGCCAGCAGCGACCGGGACAGGGGCTACGAGCAGTACTTC.

The V call is TRBV15, the J call TRBJ1-1, with a weak D call TRBD1 (5 bases). This CDR3 spans 15 amino acids. Trimming removed 0 bases from V and 3 bases from J, with 11 bases in between. In germline, CDR1 is LNHNV, CDR2 YYDKDF (reference sequence). Here the CDR3 reads CATSRERGEDTEAFF. CDR3 coding DNA: TGTGCCACCAGCAGAGAAAGGGGTGAGGACACTGAAGCTTTCTTT.

The V and J genes are TRBV9 and TRBJ2-2; D uncertain. The CDR3 totals 16 residues. Germline loops: CDR1 SGDLS, CDR2 YYNGEE. Trimming removed 4 bases at V and 0 bases at J, with 13 bases between. Written as DNA, the CDR3 is TGTGCCAGCAGCCAACACAGCTATTCGAACACCGGGGAGCTGTTTTTT. Encoded protein: CASSQHSYSNTGELFF. Combining the CDR3 with reference TRBV9 and TRBJ2-2 gives the whole variable domain DSGVTQTPKHLITATGQRVTLRCSPRSGDLSVYWYQQSLDQGLQFLIQYYNGEERAKGNILERFSAQQFPDLHSELNLSSLELGDSALYFCASSQHSYSNTGELFFGEGSRLTVL.

As concerns this clone: This same CDR3 is encoded by further DNA sequences in the sample. This chain links TRBV9 with TRBJ1-5; 7 bases agree with TRBD1. J gave up 0 bases and V 2 bases, and 2 bases lay outside the gene matches. Germline V gives CDR1 SGDLS, CDR2 YYNGEE. The length of the CDR3 is 15 residues. CDR3 DNA sequence: TGTGCCAGCAGCGTCGAGGGGGCTAGCAATCAGCCCCAGCATTTT. Protein: CASSVEGASNQPQHF.